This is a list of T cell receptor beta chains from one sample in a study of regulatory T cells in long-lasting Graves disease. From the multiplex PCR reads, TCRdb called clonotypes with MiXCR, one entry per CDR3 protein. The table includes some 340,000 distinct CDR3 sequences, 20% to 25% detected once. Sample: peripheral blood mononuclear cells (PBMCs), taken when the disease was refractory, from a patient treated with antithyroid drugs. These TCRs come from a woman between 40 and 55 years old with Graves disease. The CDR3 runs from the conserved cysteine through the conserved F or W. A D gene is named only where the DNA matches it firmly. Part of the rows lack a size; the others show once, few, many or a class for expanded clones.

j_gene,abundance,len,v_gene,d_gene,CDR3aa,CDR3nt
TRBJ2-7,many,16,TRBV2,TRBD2,CASIGTSGRVSYEQYF,TGTGCCAGCATCGGGACTAGCGGGAGGGTTTCCTACGAGCAGTACTTC
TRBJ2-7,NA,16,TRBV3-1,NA,CASSHKLVEKPYEQYF,TGTGCCAGCAGCCACAAGCTTGTCGAGAAGCCTTACGAGCAGTACTTC
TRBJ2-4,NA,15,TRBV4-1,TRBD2,CASRSGLAGKNIQYF,TGCGCCAGCAGATCGGGACTAGCGGGGAAAAACATTCAGTACTTC
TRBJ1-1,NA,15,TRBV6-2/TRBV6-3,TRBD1,CASSYVQGGPTEAFF,TGTGCCAGCAGTTACGTCCAGGGGGGGCCGACTGAAGCTTTCTTT
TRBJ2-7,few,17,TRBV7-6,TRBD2,CASSLVPPGLAEYEQYF,TGTGCCAGCAGCTTGGTTCCTCCGGGACTAGCGGAGTACGAGCAGTACTTC
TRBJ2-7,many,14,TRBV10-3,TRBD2,CAIRSTSGIPEQYF,TGTGCCATCAGATCGACTAGCGGGATCCCCGAGCAGTACTTC
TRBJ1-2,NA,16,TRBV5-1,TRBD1,CASSPTTGPTNYGYTF,TGCGCCAGCAGCCCAACGACAGGGCCCACTAACTATGGCTACACCTTC
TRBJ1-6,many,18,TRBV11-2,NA,CASSAINTGLTWNSPLHF,TGTGCCAGCAGCGCGATAAACACAGGGTTGACTTGGAATTCACCCCTCCACTTT
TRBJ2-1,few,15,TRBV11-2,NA,CASSPQVSAYNEQFF,TGTGCCAGCAGCCCACAAGTTAGCGCTTACAATGAGCAGTTCTTC
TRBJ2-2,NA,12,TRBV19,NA,CASTGRAGELFF,TGTGCCAGTACCGGGCGGGCCGGGGAGCTGTTTTTT
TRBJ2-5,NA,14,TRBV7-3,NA,CASSLDPHQETQYF,TGTGCCAGCAGCTTAGATCCACATCAAGAGACCCAGTACTTC
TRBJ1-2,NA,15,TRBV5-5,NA,CASSFGATAFYGYTF,TGTGCCAGCAGCTTTGGCGCGACAGCCTTCTATGGCTACACCTTC
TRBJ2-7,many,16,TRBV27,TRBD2,CASSPIGTSVPSEQYF,TGTGCCAGCAGCCCAATCGGCACTAGCGTCCCATCCGAGCAGTACTTC
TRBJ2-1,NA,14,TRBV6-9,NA,CASSYRGRYNEQFF,TGTGCCAGCAGTTATAGGGGGAGATACAATGAGCAGTTCTTC
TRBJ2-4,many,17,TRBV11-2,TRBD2,CASSSLGMTSGKNIQYF,TGTGCCAGCAGCTCCCTTGGTATGACTAGCGGCAAAAACATTCAGTACTTC
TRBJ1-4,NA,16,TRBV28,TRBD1,CASSEPTGSRTEKLFF,TGTGCCAGCAGTGAACCGACAGGGAGTCGCACTGAAAAACTGTTTTTT
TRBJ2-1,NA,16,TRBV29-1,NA,CSVKQGRELSYNEQFF,TGCAGCGTTAAACAGGGGCGGGAGTTGTCCTACAATGAGCAGTTCTTC
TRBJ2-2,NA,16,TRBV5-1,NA,CASSGGPPKVAGELFF,TGCGCCAGCAGCGGGGGACCGCCAAAGGTCGCCGGGGAGCTGTTTTTT
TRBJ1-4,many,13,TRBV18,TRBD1,CASSPGQGEKLFF,TGTGCCAGCTCACCGGGACAGGGTGAAAAACTGTTTTTT
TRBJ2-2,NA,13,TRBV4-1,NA,CASSQRSGGELFF,TGCGCCAGCAGCCAGAGATCCGGCGGGGAGCTGTTTTTT
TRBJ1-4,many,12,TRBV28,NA,CASSQGGEKLFF,TGTGCCAGCAGCCAGGGTGGGGAAAAACTGTTTTTT
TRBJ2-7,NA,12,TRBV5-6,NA,CASSHGRGSQYF,TGTGCCAGCAGCCACGGAAGGGGGAGCCAGTACTTC
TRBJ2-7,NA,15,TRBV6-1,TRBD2,CASRQTSGNSYEQYF,TGTGCCAGCAGACAGACTAGCGGGAATTCCTACGAGCAGTACTTC
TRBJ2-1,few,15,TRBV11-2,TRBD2,CASSSIAGRINEQFF,TGTGCCAGCAGCTCGATAGCGGGAAGGATCAATGAGCAGTTCTTC
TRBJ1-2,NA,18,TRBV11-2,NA,CASRSLGRRGDSNYGYTF,TGTGCCAGCCGAAGTCTAGGGAGGAGAGGAGACTCTAACTATGGCTACACCTTC
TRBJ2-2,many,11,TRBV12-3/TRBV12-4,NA,CASTSAGELFF,TGTGCCAGCACCTCGGCAGGGGAGCTGTTTTTT
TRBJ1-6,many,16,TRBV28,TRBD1,CASSQTGATYNSPLHF,TGTGCCAGCAGTCAAACAGGGGCGACCTATAATTCACCCCTCCACTTT
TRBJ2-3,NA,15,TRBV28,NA,CASSPWSAGTDTQYF,TGTGCCAGCAGTCCCTGGAGCGCGGGCACAGATACGCAGTATTTT
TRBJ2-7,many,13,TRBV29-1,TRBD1,CSVGQGGVYEQYF,TGCAGCGTTGGACAGGGGGGAGTCTACGAGCAGTACTTC
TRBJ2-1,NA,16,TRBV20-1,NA,CSASAIPTYSYNEQFF,TGCAGTGCTAGCGCCATTCCGACTTATTCCTACAATGAGCAGTTCTTC
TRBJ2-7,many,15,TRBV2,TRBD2,CASRLGGGPSYEQYF,TGTGCCAGCAGGTTGGGGGGAGGGCCCTCCTACGAGCAGTACTTC
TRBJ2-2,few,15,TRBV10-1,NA,CASIVPGRRSGELFF,TGCGCCAGCATAGTGCCAGGGCGCCGATCCGGGGAGCTGTTTTTT
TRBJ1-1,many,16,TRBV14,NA,CASSQDRTSGTTEAFF,TGTGCCAGCAGCCAAGATCGAACTTCGGGGACCACTGAAGCTTTCTTT
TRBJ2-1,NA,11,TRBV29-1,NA,CSVEDLEVEFF,TGCAGCGTTGAAGACTTGGAAGTTGAGTTCTTC
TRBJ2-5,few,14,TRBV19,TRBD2,CASSIDRLAKTQYF,TGTGCCAGTAGTATAGATCGACTAGCGAAGACCCAGTACTTC
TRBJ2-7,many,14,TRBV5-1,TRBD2,CASSLAGDSYEQYF,TGCGCCAGCTCCTTGGCGGGAGACTCCTACGAGCAGTACTTC
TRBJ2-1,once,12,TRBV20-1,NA,CSASPGNNEQFF,TGCAGTGCTAGTCCAGGGAACAATGAGCAGTTCTTC
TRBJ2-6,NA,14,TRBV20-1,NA,CSAPRGSGANVLTF,TGCAGTGCACCACGGGGCAGCGGGGCCAACGTCCTGACTTTC
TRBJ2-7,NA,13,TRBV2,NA,CASSEITGSEQYF,TGTGCCAGCAGTGAAATAACAGGGTCCGAGCAGTACTTC
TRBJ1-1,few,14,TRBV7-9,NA,CASSRGHKNTEAFF,TGTGCCAGCAGCCGGGGCCATAAGAACACTGAAGCTTTCTTT
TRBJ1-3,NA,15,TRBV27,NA,CASSPRRAAGNTIYF,TGTGCCAGCAGCCCCCGACGGGCGGCTGGAAACACCATATATTTT
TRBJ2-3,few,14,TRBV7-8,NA,CASSLRRERDTQYF,TGTGCCAGCAGCTTACGTCGAGAGCGAGATACGCAGTATTTT
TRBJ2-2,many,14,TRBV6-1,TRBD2,CASSVWGGTGELFF,TGTGCCAGCAGCGTATGGGGGGGAACCGGGGAGCTGTTTTTT
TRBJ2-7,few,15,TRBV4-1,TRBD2,CASSHGTSGLFEQYF,TGCGCCAGCAGCCATGGGACTAGCGGGCTATTCGAGCAGTACTTC
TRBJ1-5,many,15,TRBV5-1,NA,CASSLERGPNQPQHF,TGCGCCAGCAGCTTGGAACGGGGACCCAATCAGCCCCAGCATTTT
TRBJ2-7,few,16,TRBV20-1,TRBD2,CSARDSGRVATYEQYF,TGCAGTGCTAGAGATAGCGGGAGAGTAGCGACCTACGAGCAGTACTTC
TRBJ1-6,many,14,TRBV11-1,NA,CASSRTGNNSPLHF,TGTGCCAGCAGCCGGACGGGCAATAATTCACCCCTCCACTTT
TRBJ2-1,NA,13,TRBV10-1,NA,CASSDTSVGEQFF,TGCGCCAGCAGTGATACCTCGGTGGGTGAGCAGTTCTTC